This T cell receptor (beta chain) was documented in a study of CXCR3-negative and CXCR3-positive naive CD8 T cells. Overall study findings and caveats: CXCR3-expressing naive cells carried TRB CDR3s more hydrophobic than those of CXCR3-negative naive cells. Cryopreservation partially decreased CXCR3 expression, and most assays used fresh PBMCs. The study found that naive CXCR3-negative and CXCR3-positive cells shared TRBV-TRBJ usage, while memory cells differed.

UMI labels and 5' RACE were used to prepare the TRB cDNA libraries. Reprocessing the 5' RACE reads, TCRdb reports a single entry for every CDR3 protein and omits DNA. The data show about 110,000 distinct CDR3 sequences, and the top ten clones hold approximately 0.38%. As concerns this clonotype: Its specificity is not known.

Input material: naive CXCR3+ CD8+ T cells from blood. The subset: CD45RO-CCR7+CD27+CD95- naive CD8+ T cells expressing CXCR3 (TNR3+). The TCR was taken from a human donor in good health. Some clones in this sample may be carry-over from other donors' samples.

CDR3 residues: CASSQEGGNQPQHF. J is TRBJ1-5 and V is TRBV3-1. The CDR3 extends over 14 amino acids. CDR1 and CDR2 from the germline V gene are LGHDT and YNNKEL (reference sequence). Full variable domain (rest looked up from reference TRBV3-1 and TRBJ1-5): DTAVSQTPKYLVTQMGNDKSIKCEQNLGHDTMYWYKQDSKKFLKIMFSYNNKELIINETVPNRFSPKSPDKAHLNLHINSLELGDSAVYFCASSQEGGNQPQHFGDGTRLSIL.